The 12 T cell receptor beta chains below come from one sample, sequenced in a study of T-cell memory formation after mild COVID-19. TCRdb fed the 5' RACE reads into MiXCR, producing one record per CDR3 protein. The sample carries about 110,000 distinct CDR3 sequences, 12% recorded once. What was sequenced was PBMCs or a T cell subset sorted from them (not recorded which). The source of these receptors is an adult woman who had mild COVID-19 (a few samples of this study predate the infection). Cell type and time point are not known.

This clonotype appeared a few times. CDR3 sequence: CASSQDPDTYTGELFF. The CDR3 DNA follows: TGCGCCAGCAGCCAAGACCCGGACACTTACACCGGGGAGCTGTTTTTT. The rearrangement joins TRBV4-1 to TRBJ2-2; a possible D gene is TRBD1 (5 bases). V gave up 0 bases and J gave up 3 bases, with 11 bases separating them. Germline-derived CDR1 and CDR2 are MGHRA and YSYEKL. The CDR3 contains 16 residues.

For the CDR3, the DNA is TGTGCCAGCAGTTCATTAAGGACAGGGGAGGACATTCAGTACTTC. Translation: CASSSLRTGEDIQYF. V usage is TRBV7-9 and J usage is TRBJ2-4, with TRBD1 matching over 9 bases. Germline CDR1 reads SEHNR; CDR2 reads FQNEAQ (reference sequence). The CDR3 is made up of 15 amino acids. With 6 bases clipped from V and 8 bases from J, the junction kept 11 bases outside the gene matches.

The gene calls are TRBV5-6 and TRBJ1-1; D is possibly TRBD1 (5 bases). CDR3 length: 12 amino acids. Germline-derived CDR1 and CDR2 are SGHDT and YYEEEE. Trimming pared 7 bases from V and 8 bases from J, leaving 15 bases between. The CDR3 DNA reads as TGTGCCAGCGCTCAGGGCGGCTTCGAAGCTTTCTTT. It translates to CASAQGGFEAFF.

This clonotype turned up a few times. The chain recombines TRBV6-1 with TRBJ2-7; D assignment may be TRBD1 or TRBD2 (5 bases each). Germline CDR1 is MNHNS and CDR2 is SASEGT. This CDR3 is 15 amino acids long. Trimming pared 7 bases from V and 2 bases from J, leaving 18 bases between. The CDR3 reads CASTQGSWGTYEQYF. The CDR3 bases are TGTGCCAGCACCCAAGGGAGCTGGGGGACCTACGAGCAGTACTTC.

The CDR3 loop reads CASRDREGGPQYF. In DNA, the CDR3 is TGTGCCAGCAGGGACAGAGAGGGGGGGCCGCAGTACTTC. The V call is TRBV12-3 or TRBV12-4, the J call TRBJ2-7; D may be TRBD2 (7 bases). The length of the CDR3 is 13 residues. The V end was cut by 6 bases, the J end by 9 bases, with 18 bases between.

This clonotype was observed a handful of times. The chain links TRBV3-1 to TRBJ2-7; TRBD1 agrees at 8 bases. V was clipped by 0 bases and J by 4 bases; unmatched bases: 8. CDR1 is LGHDT and CDR2 is YNNKEL in the germline V gene (reference sequence). The CDR3 has 16 amino acids. As DNA, the CDR3 is TGTGCCAGCAGCCAAGAATCAGGACAGGGTTTATACGAGCAGTACTTC. Translation gives CASSQESGQGLYEQYF.

The chain carries TRBV12-5 and TRBJ1-5; D gene ambiguous. CDR1 LGHNT and CDR2 FRNRAP come from the germline V gene. The CDR3 totals 13 residues. V lost 6 bases and J 3 bases, leaving 9 bases between the germline ends. The CDR3 is CASGPNPNQPQHF. Written as DNA, the CDR3 is TGTGCTAGTGGCCCGAACCCCAATCAGCCCCAGCATTTT.

The chain couples TRBV27 to TRBJ1-1, with D tentatively TRBD1 (5 bases). This CDR3 spans 15 amino acids. V lost 0 bases and J lost 4, with 12 bases in between. Germline V gene sequence: CDR1 MNHEY, CDR2 SMNVEV (reference sequence). The CDR3 reads CASSLSPGRGTEAFF. The CDR3 region has the DNA TGTGCCAGCAGTTTATCTCCAGGGAGAGGCACTGAAGCTTTCTTT.

This clonotype was seen many times. For the CDR3, the DNA is TGTGCCAGCAGCCGCGGACAGGTCCAGCAGTTCTTC. Encoded protein: CASSRGQVQQFF. V usage is TRBV6-5 and J usage is TRBJ2-1, with 7 positions matching TRBD1. Germline V gene lookup returns CDR1 MNHEY and CDR2 SVGAGI. This CDR3 has 12 amino acids. The trim removed 6 bases at V and 11 bases at J, leaving 7 bases unmatched.

This chain joins TRBV12-3 or TRBV12-4 and TRBJ2-7, with 11 nucleotides matching TRBD2. The CDR3 is made up of 14 amino acids. Losses at the gene ends were 8 bases for V and 0 bases for J; bases not matched to a gene: 3. CDR3 in DNA: TGTGCCAGCGGGGGGACTAGCGGCTCCTACGAGCAGTACTTC. This sequence encodes CASGGTSGSYEQYF.

This clonotype has more than one count but fewer than ten. The chain carries TRBV7-9 and TRBJ1-4, with unresolved D. The CDR3 is made up of 15 amino acids. CDR1 is SEHNR, CDR2 FQNEAQ, per germline (reference sequence). With 5 bases removed from V and 0 bases from J, the gap between germline ends came to 10 bases. The CDR3 DNA reads as TGTGCCAGCAGCCCCCCCACCGCAACTAATGAAAAACTGTTTTTT. The encoded protein is CASSPPTATNEKLFF.

A few counts support this clonotype. The gene calls are TRBV19 and TRBJ2-1; 10 nucleotides agree with TRBD2. This CDR3 has 12 amino acids. After removal of 6 bases from V and 7 bases from J, the junction contained 0 bases not matched to a gene. Germline values: CDR1 LNHDA, CDR2 SQIVND (reference sequence). The CDR3 here is CASRLAGNEQFF. CDR3 in DNA: TGTGCCAGTAGACTAGCGGGAAATGAGCAGTTCTTC.